The next 22 T cell receptor beta chains were all read from a single sample in a study of blood T cell repertoires in COVID-19. Using immunoSEQ multiplex PCR, the repertoire was profiled, and TCRdb retains in-frame clones only, with some absent. The sample contains about 280,000 clones, approximately 78% of which appear only once. Sequencing input: PBMCs or T cells enriched from blood (not recorded which). The source of these receptors is a man in his forties who had been exposed to COVID-19.

The V and J genes are TRBV6-5 and TRBJ2-1, with 8 bases matching TRBD2. The CDR3 is 15 residues long. With 6 bases clipped from V and 5 bases from J, the junction kept 9 bases outside the gene matches. Germline CDR1 and CDR2: MNHEY and SVGAGI. The chain's CDR3 is CASRRTSRGDNEQFF. The CDR3, as DNA: TGTGCCAGCAGACGGACTAGCCGCGGGGACAATGAGCAGTTCTTC.

This clone was picked up many times. The chain uses TRBV7-6 and TRBJ1-4; TRBD1 is a possible D gene (5 bases). This CDR3 spans 15 amino acids. With 5 bases removed from V and 2 bases from J, the gap between germline ends came to 12 bases. The V gene's germline CDR1 is SGHVS and CDR2 FNYEAQ. CDR3 region: CASSRDQGTNEKLFF. CDR3 bases: TGTGCCAGCAGCCGAGACCAGGGCACTAATGAAAAACTGTTTTTT.

This clone was seen only a few times. The chain joins TRBV18 to TRBJ1-1; maybe TRBD1 (6 bases). The germline V gene encodes CDR1 KGHSH and CDR2 LQKENI. The CDR3 is 15 amino acids. V gave up 3 bases and J gave up 4 bases, with 15 bases separating them. In nucleotides, the CDR3 is TGTGCCAGCTCACCCACCCCGAAAGGGGGCACTGAAGCTTTCTTT. This encodes CASSPTPKGGTEAFF.

The rearrangement links TRBV12-3 or TRBV12-4 to TRBJ2-1; D ambiguous. Trimming pared 6 bases from V and 0 bases from J, leaving 6 bases between. The CDR3 extends over 13 amino acids. This CDR3 reads CASRASSYNEQFF. The CDR3 bases are TGTGCCAGCAGGGCCAGCTCCTACAATGAGCAGTTCTTC.

The sample holds one count of this clone. The chain uses TRBV27 and TRBJ2-7; D not resolved. Germline V gene data show CDR1 as MNHEY and CDR2 as SMNVEV (reference sequence). The CDR3 totals 13 residues. V gave up 0 bases and J gave up 2 bases, with 5 bases separating them. The CDR3 DNA sequence: TGTGCCAGCAGTTTATCCAGGACCTACGAGCAGTACTTC. Translated, it gives CASSLSRTYEQYF.

This clone appeared a single time. The chain is built from TRBV7-2 and TRBJ1-5; D uncertain. With 1 base removed from V and 0 bases from J, the gap between germline ends came to 10 bases. The germline gives CDR1 SGHTA, CDR2 FQGNSA. This CDR3 has 16 residues. In nucleotides, the CDR3 is TGTGCCAGCAGCTTAGATCGGCGGATTAGCAATCAGCCCCAGCATTTT. Its translation is CASSLDRRISNQPQHF. Full variable domain (remainder filled in from reference TRBV7-2 and TRBJ1-5): GAGVSQSPSNKVTEKGKDVELRCDPISGHTALYWYRQSLGQGLEFLIYFQGNSAPDKSGLPSDRFSAERTGGSVSTLTIQRTQQEDSAVYLCASSLDRRISNQPQHFGDGTRLSIL.

V gene TRBV7-2 combines with J gene TRBJ2-1; 15 bases fit TRBD2. The germline V gene encodes CDR1 SGHTA and CDR2 FQGNSA. The CDR3 contains 15 residues. With V trimmed by 4 bases and J by 10 bases, 5 bases remained unmatched. This CDR3 is CASSSGLAGGIEQFF. CDR3 sequence (DNA): TGTGCCAGCAGCTCCGGACTAGCGGGAGGGATCGAGCAGTTCTTC.

This chain connects TRBV5-1 to TRBJ1-2; D call uncertain. The CDR3 is 16 residues long. Germline V gene sequence: CDR1 SGHRS, CDR2 YFSETQ. Deletions cut 4 bases from V and 7 bases from J, with 23 bases between. This CDR3 is CASSPGAGIGVTGYTF. The DNA of the CDR3 is TGCGCCAGCAGCCCCGGAGCGGGGATCGGGGTGACTGGCTACACCTTC.

This chain joins TRBV5-8 and TRBJ2-1, with 11 bases fitting TRBD2. J gave up 6 bases and V 5 bases, and 1 base lay outside the gene matches. This CDR3 spans 13 amino acids. CDR1 is SGHTS and CDR2 is YDEGEE in the germline V gene. In DNA, the CDR3 is TGTGCCAGCAGGCTAGCGGGAGGCAATGAGCAGTTCTTC. Residues: CASRLAGGNEQFF.

The chain has TRBV3-1 (or the pseudogene TRBV3-2) and TRBJ2-2; 12 nucleotides agree with TRBD1. This CDR3 region has 16 residues. V lost 2 bases, J lost 6 bases, and 4 bases stayed unmatched. Germline V gene data show CDR1 as LGHDT and CDR2 as YNNKEL (reference sequence). CDR3 in DNA: TGTGCCAGCAGCCAATGGGGACAGGGGGCCCCCGGGGAGCTGTTTTTT. This translates into CASSQWGQGAPGELFF.

This chain uses TRBV18 with TRBJ1-2; D is possibly TRBD1 (6 bases). The V gene's germline CDR1 is KGHSH and CDR2 LQKENI. The CDR3 has 16 amino acids. V shed 2 bases and J shed 4 bases, with 17 bases lying between them. CDR3 in amino acids: CASSPGIPKGVYGYTF. CDR3 nucleotide sequence: TGTGCCAGCTCACCAGGCATACCAAAGGGGGTCTATGGCTACACCTTC.

The chain is built from TRBV9 and TRBJ1-3; TRBD1 agrees at 7 bases. The CDR3 loop spans 15 amino acids. Germline CDR1 SGDLS, CDR2 YYNGEE. V lost 5 bases, J lost 0 bases, and 5 bases stayed unmatched. CDR3 amino acids: CASRAGQSSGNTIYF. In DNA, the CDR3 is TGTGCCAGCAGGGCGGGACAGAGCTCTGGAAACACCATATATTTT.

As regards this clone: Germline is not matched at one junction end, which may reflect a read error. The chain employs TRBV5-1 and TRBJ2-5; tentatively, D is TRBD1 (7 bases). Per germline, CDR1 SGHRS and CDR2 YFSETQ. The length of the CDR3 is 16 residues. The CDR3 DNA sequence: TGCGCCAGCAGCCGAGGGGCGGGAAGGGGGCAAGAGTCCCAGTACTTC. Protein sequence: CASSRGAGRGQESQYF.

This sequence joins TRBV27 and TRBJ2-3; 8 nucleotides align to TRBD2. The CDR3 length is 18 residues. The ends lost 2 bases at V and 2 bases at J; junction bases unmatched: 12. CDR1 is MNHEY, CDR2 SMNVEV, per germline (reference sequence). The CDR3 loop is CASSLLGGVGRSTDTQYF. CDR3 nucleotides: TGTGCCAGCAGTTTACTCGGGGGGGTGGGGAGGTCCACAGATACGCAGTATTTT.

The V and J genes are TRBV5-1 and TRBJ1-5, with 7 bases lining up with TRBD1. The J segment lost 0 bases and the V segment lost 2 bases, leaving 2 bases of the junction unmatched. The CDR3 runs 15 residues. Germline V CDR1 and CDR2: SGHRS, YFSETQ. CDR3 DNA sequence: TGCGCCAGCAGCTTACAGGGGAGTAGCAATCAGCCCCAGCATTTT. The encoded protein is CASSLQGSSNQPQHF.

V and J are TRBV6-5 and TRBJ2-5, with 8 nucleotides matching TRBD2. With V trimmed by 3 bases and J by 1 base, 1 base remained unmatched. CDR1 and CDR2 (germline): MNHEY, SVGAGI. This CDR3 is 14 amino acids long. The CDR3 DNA sequence: TGTGCCAGCAGTTATAGCGGGACCCAAGAGACCCAGTACTTC. Translation: CASSYSGTQETQYF.

This chain joins TRBV11-2 and TRBJ2-7; no clear D gene. The V gene's germline CDR1 is SGHAT and CDR2 FQNNGV. V lost 3 bases to trimming and J lost 0 bases, with 3 bases between them. There are 12 residues in the CDR3. The CDR3 nucleotides are TGTGCCAGCAGCTTCAGCTCCTACGAGCAGTACTTC. Translating it yields CASSFSSYEQYF.

The J gene is TRBJ2-1, the V gene TRBV7-6; tentative D call: TRBD2 (5 bases). Germline V gene sequence: CDR1 SGHVS, CDR2 FNYEAQ. The CDR3 contains 16 residues. Trimming left V 1 base short and J 0 bases short, with 10 bases between. The DNA for the CDR3 is TGTGCCAGCAGCTTAGGGAGTGGGAGCTCCTACAATGAGCAGTTCTTC. Amino acids: CASSLGSGSSYNEQFF. The whole variable domain, filled in from reference TRBV7-6 and TRBJ2-1, reads GAGVSQSPRYKVTKRGQDVALRCDPISGHVSLYWYRQALGQGPEFLTYFNYEAQQDKSGLPNDRFSAERPEGSISTLTIQRTEQRDSAMYRCASSLGSGSSYNEQFFGPGTRLTVL.

This clone has just one count. The CDR3, as DNA: TGCGCCAGCAGCTTAGGTCCAGCGCACTCGGCAGGCTACACCTTC. It is translated as CASSLGPAHSAGYTF. The genes are TRBV5-1 and TRBJ1-2, with D uncertain. Deletions cut 2 bases from V and 8 bases from J, with 19 bases between. Germline V gives CDR1 SGHRS, CDR2 YFSETQ. The CDR3 consists of 15 residues.

The J gene is TRBJ1-2, the V gene TRBV7-9, with unresolved D. V was pared by 0 bases and J by 4 bases, with 15 bases between. The CDR3 has 16 residues. Germline V gene sequence: CDR1 SEHNR, CDR2 FQNEAQ (reference sequence). The CDR3 bases are TGTGCCAGCAGCTTAGCAGCTGACACAGCCATCTATGGCTACACCTTC. Its translation is CASSLAADTAIYGYTF.

This clone was recorded once. The chain uses TRBV9 and TRBJ2-2; TRBD2 aligns across 13 bases. Germline V gene sequence: CDR1 SGDLS, CDR2 YYNGEE. CDR3 length equals 18 residues. Trimming at V came to 7 bases and at J to 4 bases, leaving 13 bases not matched to a gene. CDR3 residues: CASGGLAGTGRGTGELFF. The CDR3 DNA reads TGTGCCAGCGGGGGACTAGCGGGAACAGGCCGTGGCACCGGGGAGCTGTTTTTT. Supplemented by reference TRBV9 and TRBJ2-2, the full variable domain reads DSGVTQTPKHLITATGQRVTLRCSPRSGDLSVYWYQQSLDQGLQFLIQYYNGEERAKGNILERFSAQQFPDLHSELNLSSLELGDSALYFCASGGLAGTGRGTGELFFGEGSRLTVL.

This clone was detected only a few times. The chain has TRBV6-5 and TRBJ1-3, with D possibly matching TRBD1 (6 bases). Trimming took 3 bases from V and 0 from J, leaving 9 bases between them. The CDR3 is 15 residues long. Per germline, CDR1 MNHEY and CDR2 SVGAGI. CDR3 sequence reads: CASSYMTGSGNTIYF. In nucleotides, the CDR3 is TGTGCCAGCAGTTATATGACAGGCTCTGGAAACACCATATATTTT.